This entry features one TCR beta chain sequence. Antigen: not known. The data are from a study of OX40 agonist ivuxolimab in advanced cancers. At the level of the study: Earlier treatment with anti-PD-1, anti-PD-L1 or anti-CTLA-4 was permitted, and around 36% had received some. Whole-study findings and limits: Expanded clones were, on average, more numerous in CD8+ T cells than in CD4+.

With baseline, cycle 4 day 1, and cycle 7 day 1 as timepoints, blood was sampled. Losses at the gene ends were 3 bases for V and 4 bases for J; bases not matched to a gene: 4. This CDR3 contains 13 residues. The germline CDR1 and CDR2 sequences are SGDLS and YYNGEE. TCRdb keeps only in-frame clones here, not all; method: immunoSEQ multiplex PCR. Of some 41,000 clones listed, more than 75% are singletons. Sequenced material: CD4+ or CD8+ T cells sorted from blood, taken in a trial of the OX40 agonist ivuxolimab. This sequence was found in an adult with an advanced solid tumor such as melanoma, head and neck, liver or kidney cancer. This sequence joins TRBV9 and TRBJ2-7; 7 bases match TRBD1. CDR3 in amino acids: CASSAGTDYEQYF. The CDR3 nucleotides are TGTGCCAGCAGCGCCGGGACAGATTACGAGCAGTACTTC.